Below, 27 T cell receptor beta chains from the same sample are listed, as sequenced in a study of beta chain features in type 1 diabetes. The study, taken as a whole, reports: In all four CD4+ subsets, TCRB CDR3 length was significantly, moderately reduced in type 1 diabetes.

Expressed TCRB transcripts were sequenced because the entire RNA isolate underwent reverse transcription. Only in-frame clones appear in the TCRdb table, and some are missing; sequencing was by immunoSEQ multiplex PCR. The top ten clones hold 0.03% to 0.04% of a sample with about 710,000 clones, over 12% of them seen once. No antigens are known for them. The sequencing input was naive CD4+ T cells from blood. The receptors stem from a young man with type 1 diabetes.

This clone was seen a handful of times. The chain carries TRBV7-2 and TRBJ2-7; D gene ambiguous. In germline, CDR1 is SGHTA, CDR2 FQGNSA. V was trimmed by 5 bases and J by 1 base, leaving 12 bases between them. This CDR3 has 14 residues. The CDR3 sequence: CASSPQGRSYEQYF. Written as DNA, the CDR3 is TGTGCCAGCAGCCCCCAAGGGCGGTCCTACGAGCAGTACTTC.

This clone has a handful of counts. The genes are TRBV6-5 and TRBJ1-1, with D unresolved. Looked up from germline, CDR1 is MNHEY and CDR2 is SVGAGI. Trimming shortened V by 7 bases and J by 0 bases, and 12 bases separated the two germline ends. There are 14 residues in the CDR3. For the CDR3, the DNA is TGTGCCAGCACCCCTCGGTCCTTGAACACTGAAGCTTTCTTT. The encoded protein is CASTPRSLNTEAFF.

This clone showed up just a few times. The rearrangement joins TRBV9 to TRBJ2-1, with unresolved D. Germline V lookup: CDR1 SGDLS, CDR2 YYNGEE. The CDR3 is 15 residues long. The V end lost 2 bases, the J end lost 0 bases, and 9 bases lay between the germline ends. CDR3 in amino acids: CASSVERSSYNEQFF. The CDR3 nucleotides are TGTGCCAGCAGCGTGGAGAGGAGCTCCTACAATGAGCAGTTCTTC.

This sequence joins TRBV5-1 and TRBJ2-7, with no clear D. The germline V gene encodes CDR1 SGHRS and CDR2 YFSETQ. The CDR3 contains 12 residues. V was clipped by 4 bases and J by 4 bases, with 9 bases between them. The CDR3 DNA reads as TGCGCCAGCAGCCCCCTAGGATACGAGCAGTACTTC. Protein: CASSPLGYEQYF.

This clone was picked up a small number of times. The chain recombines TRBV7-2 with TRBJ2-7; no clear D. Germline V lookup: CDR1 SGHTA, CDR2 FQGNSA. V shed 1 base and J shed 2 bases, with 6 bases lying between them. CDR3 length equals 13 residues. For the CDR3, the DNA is TGTGCCAGCAGCTTAGTGCGAGCCTACGAGCAGTACTTC. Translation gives CASSLVRAYEQYF.

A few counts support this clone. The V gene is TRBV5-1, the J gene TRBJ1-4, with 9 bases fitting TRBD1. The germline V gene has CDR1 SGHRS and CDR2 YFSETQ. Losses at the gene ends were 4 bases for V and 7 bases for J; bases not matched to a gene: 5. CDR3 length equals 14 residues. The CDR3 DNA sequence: TGCGCCAGCAGCCCCAGGGACAGGGTTGAAAAACTGTTTTTT. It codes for CASSPRDRVEKLFF.

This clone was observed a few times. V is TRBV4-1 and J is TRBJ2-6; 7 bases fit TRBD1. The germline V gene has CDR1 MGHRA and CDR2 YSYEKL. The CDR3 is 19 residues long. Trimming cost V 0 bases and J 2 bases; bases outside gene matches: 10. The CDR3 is CASSQDDRQGMAGANVLTF. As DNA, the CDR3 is TGCGCCAGCAGCCAAGATGACAGACAGGGTATGGCTGGGGCCAACGTCCTGACTTTC.

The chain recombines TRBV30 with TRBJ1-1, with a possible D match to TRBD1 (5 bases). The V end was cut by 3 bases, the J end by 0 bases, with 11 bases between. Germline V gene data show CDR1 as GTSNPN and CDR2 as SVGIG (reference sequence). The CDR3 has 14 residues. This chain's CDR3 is CAWRKGRLNTEAFF. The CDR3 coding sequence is TGTGCCTGGAGAAAGGGGAGATTGAACACTGAAGCTTTCTTT.

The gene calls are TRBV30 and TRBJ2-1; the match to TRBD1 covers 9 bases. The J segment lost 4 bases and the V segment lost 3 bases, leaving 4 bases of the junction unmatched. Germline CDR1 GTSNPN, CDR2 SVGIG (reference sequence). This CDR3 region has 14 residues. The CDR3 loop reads CAWRGTGRYNEQFF. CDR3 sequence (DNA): TGTGCCTGGAGGGGGACAGGGAGGTACAATGAGCAGTTCTTC.

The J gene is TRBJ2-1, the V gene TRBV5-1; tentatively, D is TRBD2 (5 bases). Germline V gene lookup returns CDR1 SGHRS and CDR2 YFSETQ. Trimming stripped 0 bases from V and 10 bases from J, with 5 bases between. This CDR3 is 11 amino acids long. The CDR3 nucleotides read TGCGCCAGCAGCTTGGAGCGGGAGCAGTTCTTC. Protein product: CASSLEREQFF.

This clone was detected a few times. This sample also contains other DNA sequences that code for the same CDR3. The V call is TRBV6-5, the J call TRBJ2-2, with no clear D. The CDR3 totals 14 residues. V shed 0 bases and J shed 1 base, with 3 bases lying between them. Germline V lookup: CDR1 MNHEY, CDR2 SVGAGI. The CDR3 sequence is CASSYSRNTGELFF. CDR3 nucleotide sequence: TGTGCCAGCAGTTACTCGAGGAACACCGGGGAGCTGTTTTTT.

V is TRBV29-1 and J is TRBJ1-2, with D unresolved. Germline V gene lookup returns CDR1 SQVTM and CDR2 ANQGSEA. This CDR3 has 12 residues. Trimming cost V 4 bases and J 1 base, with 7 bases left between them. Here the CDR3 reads CSVGGVNYGYTF. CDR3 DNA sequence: TGCAGCGTTGGCGGGGTTAACTATGGCTACACCTTC.

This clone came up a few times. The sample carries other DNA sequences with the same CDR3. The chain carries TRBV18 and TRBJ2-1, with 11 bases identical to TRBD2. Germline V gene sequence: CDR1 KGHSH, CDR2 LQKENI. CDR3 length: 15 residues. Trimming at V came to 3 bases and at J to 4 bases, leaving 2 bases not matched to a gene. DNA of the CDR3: TGTGCCAGCTCACCGCCTAGCGGGGGGTACAATGAGCAGTTCTTC. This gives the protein CASSPPSGGYNEQFF.

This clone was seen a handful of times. The CDR3 nucleotides read TGCGCCAGCAGCCCGAGGACAGGGATGCCCCGGGATGAGCAGTTCTTC. Translation gives CASSPRTGMPRDEQFF. This chain links TRBV5-1 with TRBJ2-1; 8 bases match TRBD1. The CDR3 spans 16 residues. From germline, CDR1 is SGHRS and CDR2 YFSETQ. After removal of 4 bases from V and 8 bases from J, the junction contained 14 bases not matched to a gene.

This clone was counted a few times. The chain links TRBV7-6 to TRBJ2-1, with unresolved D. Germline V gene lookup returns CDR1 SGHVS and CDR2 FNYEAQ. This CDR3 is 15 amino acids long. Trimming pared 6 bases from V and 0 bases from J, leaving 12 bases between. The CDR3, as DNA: TGTGCCAGCAGGGGTGGGATTAGCTCCTACAATGAGCAGTTCTTC. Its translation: CASRGGISSYNEQFF.

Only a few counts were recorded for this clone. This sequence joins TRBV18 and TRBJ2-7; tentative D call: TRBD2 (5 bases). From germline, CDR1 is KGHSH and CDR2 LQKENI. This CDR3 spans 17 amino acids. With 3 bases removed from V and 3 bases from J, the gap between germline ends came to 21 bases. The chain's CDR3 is CASSPPHAAGFNYEQYF. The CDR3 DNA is TGTGCCAGCTCACCCCCCCACGCGGCGGGCTTCAACTACGAGCAGTACTTC. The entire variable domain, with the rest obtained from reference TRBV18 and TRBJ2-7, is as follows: NAGVMQNPRHLVRRRGQEARLRCSPMKGHSHVYWYRQLPEEGLKFMVYLQKENIIDESGMPKERFSAEFPKEGPSILRIQQVVRGDSAAYFCASSPPHAAGFNYEQYFGPGTRLTVT.

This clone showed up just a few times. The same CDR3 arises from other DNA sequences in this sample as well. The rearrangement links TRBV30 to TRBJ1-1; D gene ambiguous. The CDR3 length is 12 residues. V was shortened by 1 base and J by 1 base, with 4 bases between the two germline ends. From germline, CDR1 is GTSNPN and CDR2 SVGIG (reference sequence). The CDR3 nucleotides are TGTGCCTGGAGTGCAGGGAACACTGAAGCTTTCTTT. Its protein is CAWSAGNTEAFF.

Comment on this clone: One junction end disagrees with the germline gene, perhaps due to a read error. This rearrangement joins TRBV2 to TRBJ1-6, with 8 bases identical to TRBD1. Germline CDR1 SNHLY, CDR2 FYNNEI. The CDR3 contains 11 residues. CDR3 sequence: CASRADGTGLF. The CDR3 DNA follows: TGTGCCAGCAGGGCCGATGGGACAGGACTTTTT.

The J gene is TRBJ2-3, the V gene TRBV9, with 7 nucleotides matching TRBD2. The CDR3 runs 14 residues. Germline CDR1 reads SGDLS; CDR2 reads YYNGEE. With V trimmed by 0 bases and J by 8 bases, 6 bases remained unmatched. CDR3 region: CASSVAPGEGTQYF. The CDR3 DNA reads TGTGCCAGCAGCGTAGCTCCGGGGGAGGGTACGCAGTATTTT.

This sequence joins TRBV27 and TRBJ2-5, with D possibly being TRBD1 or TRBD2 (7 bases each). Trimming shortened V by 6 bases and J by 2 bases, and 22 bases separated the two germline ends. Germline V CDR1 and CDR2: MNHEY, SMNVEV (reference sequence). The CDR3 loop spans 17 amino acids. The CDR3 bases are TGTGCCAGCAGACCCGGGGGAGGGGGACAGATACAAGAGACCCAGTACTTC. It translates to CASRPGGGGQIQETQYF.

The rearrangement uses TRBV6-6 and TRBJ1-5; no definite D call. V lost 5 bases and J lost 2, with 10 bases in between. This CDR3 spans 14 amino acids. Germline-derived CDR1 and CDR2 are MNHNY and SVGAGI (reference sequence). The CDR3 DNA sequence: TGTGCCAGCAGTACGGGCCTGGGCAATCAGCCCCAGCATTTT. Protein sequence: CASSTGLGNQPQHF.

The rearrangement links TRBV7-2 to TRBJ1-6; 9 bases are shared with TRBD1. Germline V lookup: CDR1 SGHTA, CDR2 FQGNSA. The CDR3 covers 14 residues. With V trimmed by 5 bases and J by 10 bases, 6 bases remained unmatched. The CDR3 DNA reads TGTGCCAGCAGCCATGACAGGGGGGGATCACCCCTCCACTTT. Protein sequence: CASSHDRGGSPLHF.

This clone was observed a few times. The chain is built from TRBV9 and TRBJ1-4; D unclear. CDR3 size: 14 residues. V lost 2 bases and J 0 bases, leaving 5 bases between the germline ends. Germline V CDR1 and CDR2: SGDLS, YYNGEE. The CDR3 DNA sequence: TGTGCCAGCAGCGTTCAGTCAACTAATGAAAAACTGTTTTTT. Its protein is CASSVQSTNEKLFF.

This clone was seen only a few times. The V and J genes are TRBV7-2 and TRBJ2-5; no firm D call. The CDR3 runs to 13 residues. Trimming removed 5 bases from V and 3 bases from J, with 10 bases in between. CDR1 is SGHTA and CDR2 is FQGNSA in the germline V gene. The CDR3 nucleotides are TGTGCCAGCAGCCCCCACGCCGAAGAGACCCAGTACTTC. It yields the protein CASSPHAEETQYF.

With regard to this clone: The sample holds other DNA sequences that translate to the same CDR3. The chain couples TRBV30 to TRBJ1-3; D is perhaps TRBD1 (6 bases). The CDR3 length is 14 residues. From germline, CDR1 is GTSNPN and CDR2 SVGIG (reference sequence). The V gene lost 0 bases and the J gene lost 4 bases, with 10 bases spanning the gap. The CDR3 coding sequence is TGTGCCTGGAGTGTACAGGGAGGGGGAAACACCATATATTTT. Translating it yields CAWSVQGGGNTIYF.

CDR3 region: CASSLLAGTGISGANVLTF. CDR3 coding DNA: TGTGCCAGCAGCTTATTGGCAGGGACAGGGATCTCTGGGGCCAACGTCCTGACTTTC. The chain carries TRBV5-6 and TRBJ2-6; 9 bases map to TRBD1. The CDR3 length is 19 residues. Per the germline V gene, CDR1 is SGHDT and CDR2 is YYEEEE. V trimming: 2 bases; J trimming: 0 bases; junction bases outside the gene matches: 9.

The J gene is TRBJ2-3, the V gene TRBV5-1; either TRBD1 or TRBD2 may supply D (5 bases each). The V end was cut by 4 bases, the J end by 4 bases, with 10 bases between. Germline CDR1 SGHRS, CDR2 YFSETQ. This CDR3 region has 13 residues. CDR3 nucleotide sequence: TGCGCCAGCAGCGAGTCGGGACCAGATACGCAGTATTTT. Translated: CASSESGPDTQYF.